The 9 T cell receptor beta chains given below trace back to one sample, sequenced in a study of OX40 agonist ivuxolimab in advanced cancers. Here immunoSEQ multiplex PCR was the method, and the copy in TCRdb shows in-frame clones only, minus some. The sample includes about 18,000 clones, approximately 85% seen only once; the top ten take 62%. The material sequenced was CD4+ or CD8+ T cells sorted from blood, taken in a trial of the OX40 agonist ivuxolimab. These receptors all stem from an adult with an advanced solid tumor such as melanoma, head and neck, liver or kidney cancer.

The CDR3 is CASSFRDTYSYEQYF. CDR3 DNA sequence: TGTGCCAGCAGCTTTCGGGACACATACTCCTACGAGCAGTACTTC. The V and J genes are TRBV5-6 and TRBJ2-7; tentatively, D is TRBD1 (6 bases). Germline V gene data show CDR1 as SGHDT and CDR2 as YYEEEE. V was clipped by 2 bases and J by 0 bases, with 12 bases between them. The CDR3 runs to 15 residues. Supplemented by reference TRBV5-6 and TRBJ2-7, the full variable domain reads DAGVTQSPTHLIKTRGQQVTLRCSPKSGHDTVSWYQQALGQGPQFIFQYYEEEERQRGNFPDRFSGHQFPNYSSELNVNALLLGDSALYLCASSFRDTYSYEQYFGPGTRLTVT.

The chain joins TRBV30 to TRBJ2-7; D is undetermined. The CDR3 sequence is 12 residues long. Germline V gives CDR1 GTSNPN, CDR2 SVGIG (reference sequence). Trimming took off 1 base at V and 2 bases at J, with 6 bases between the two ends. The CDR3 sequence is CAWSDRTYEQYF. CDR3 sequence (DNA): TGTGCCTGGAGTGACCGGACCTACGAGCAGTACTTC.

This sequence joins TRBV9 and TRBJ1-3; 7 bases match TRBD1. The CDR3 is 15 residues long. Germline V gene data show CDR1 as SGDLS and CDR2 as YYNGEE. Trimming removed 3 bases from V and 0 bases from J; junction bases left unmatched: 3. Here the CDR3 reads CASSAGDSSGNTIYF. CDR3 in DNA: TGTGCCAGCAGCGCGGGGGACAGCTCTGGAAACACCATATATTTT.

This chain links TRBV6-1 with TRBJ2-7; TRBD1 agrees at 7 bases. The CDR3 consists of 15 residues. J was trimmed by 3 bases and V by 8 bases; bases with no gene match: 13. CDR1 MNHNS and CDR2 SASEGT come from the germline V gene. Here the CDR3 DNA reads TGTGCCAGCCTATCCTATAACAGGGGTGGCTACGAGCAGTACTTC. It yields the protein CASLSYNRGGYEQYF.

The chain couples TRBV6-1 to TRBJ2-2; 7 bases match TRBD1. Germline CDR1 is MNHNS and CDR2 is SASEGT. Germline trimming cut 4 bases from V and 6 bases from J; bases unmatched to any gene: 8. The CDR3 is 15 residues long. The CDR3 coding sequence is TGTGCCAGCAGTGCCGACAGGGTCAACTCCGGGGAGCTGTTTTTT. This sequence encodes CASSADRVNSGELFF.

The rearrangement joins TRBV19 to TRBJ2-1; no firm D call. The V gene lost 3 bases and the J gene lost 0 bases, with 9 bases spanning the gap. The CDR3 consists of 15 residues. The V gene's germline CDR1 is LNHDA and CDR2 SQIVND (reference sequence). The CDR3 here is CASSMVHSSYNEQFF. In DNA form, the CDR3 reads TGTGCCAGTAGTATGGTTCACAGCTCCTACAATGAGCAGTTCTTC.

The chain is built from TRBV4-1 and TRBJ2-1; 9 bases map to TRBD2. Germline V CDR1 and CDR2: MGHRA, YSYEKL. With 0 bases clipped from V and 5 bases from J, the junction kept 8 bases outside the gene matches. This CDR3 has 17 amino acids. Here the CDR3 DNA reads TGCGCCAGCAGCCAAGAAAGGGCGGGAGGGCCAAACAATGAGCAGTTCTTC. It translates to CASSQERAGGPNNEQFF.

V is TRBV7-9 and J is TRBJ2-1; tentatively, D is TRBD1 (5 bases). The V end was cut by 2 bases, the J end by 6 bases, with 14 bases between. Germline CDR1 and CDR2: SEHNR and FQNEAQ (reference sequence). The CDR3 runs 15 residues. CDR3 sequence: CASSLISTGANEQFF. The CDR3 DNA reads TGTGCCAGCAGCTTAATAAGTACTGGGGCCAATGAGCAGTTCTTC.

This clone was found a few times. V is TRBV19 and J is TRBJ2-1; D unresolved. The V and J ends lost 3 bases and 15 bases respectively, with 15 bases between them. Germline V gives CDR1 LNHDA, CDR2 SQIVND (reference sequence). There are 12 residues in the CDR3. CDR3 nucleotide sequence: TGTGCCAGTAGTATTGGCCGGCTAGATCTGTTCTTC. It specifies CASSIGRLDLFF.